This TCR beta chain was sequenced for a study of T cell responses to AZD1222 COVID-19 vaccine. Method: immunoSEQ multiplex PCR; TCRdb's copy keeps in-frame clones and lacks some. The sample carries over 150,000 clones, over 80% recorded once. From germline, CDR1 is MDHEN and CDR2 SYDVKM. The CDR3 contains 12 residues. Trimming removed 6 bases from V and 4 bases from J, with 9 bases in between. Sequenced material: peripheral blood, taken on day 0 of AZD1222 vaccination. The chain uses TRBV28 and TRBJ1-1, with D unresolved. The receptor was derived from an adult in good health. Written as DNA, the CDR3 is TGTGCCAGCAGCCCCTACCCCACTGAAGCTTTCTTT. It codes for CASSPYPTEAFF. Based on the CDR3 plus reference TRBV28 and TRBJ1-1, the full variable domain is DVKVTQSSRYLVKRTGEKVFLECVQDMDHENMFWYRQDPGLGLRLIYFSYDVKMKEKGDIPEGYSVSREKKERFSLILESASTNQTSMYLCASSPYPTEAFFGQGTRLTVV.